Listed below are T cell receptor beta chains from one sample, sequenced in a study of identical twins. TCRdb re-analysed the 5' RACE reads in MiXCR, keeping a single row per CDR3 protein. The sample holds roughly 750,000 distinct CDR3 sequences, around 21% seen once. The data also belong to a second study, concerning T cells expressing NK-cell markers.

The material sequenced was PBMCs. The receptors derive from a woman aged 18-35 years in good health. Each CDR3 is given with its conserved first and last residue. The D gene is left open where the match is weak. Rows give clone size only sometimes, using once, few, many, or a class for an expanded clone.

d_gene | j_gene | len | abundance | v_gene | CDR3nt | CDR3aa
- | TRBJ1-1 | 15 | many | TRBV20-1 | TGCAGTGCTAGAGGGTGGGTTGGTCAAGACGCTGAAGCTTTCTTT | CSARGWVGQDAEAFF
TRBD2 | TRBJ2-6 | 18 | - | TRBV7-6 | TGTGCCAGCAGCTTAGAGGTAGCGGGAGGCCTTGGGGCCAACGTCCTGACTTTC | CASSLEVAGGLGANVLTF
TRBD1 | TRBJ1-4 | 16 | many | TRBV4-2 | TGTGCCAGCAGCCATGTTCGACAGGGGTCTAATGAAAAACTGTTTTTT | CASSHVRQGSNEKLFF
- | TRBJ2-7 | 18 | - | TRBV28 | TGTGCCAGCAGTTTCCCGTCCGCCACGGGAGTAGTTTCCTACGAGCAGTACTTC | CASSFPSATGVVSYEQYF
- | TRBJ2-7 | 11 | few | TRBV7-8 | TGTGCCAGCAGAGAGACTGCCGAGCAGTACTTC | CASRETAEQYF
- | TRBJ2-1 | 11 | few | TRBV29-1 | TGCAGCGTTCGGACCGGTGAGGAGCAGTTCTTC | CSVRTGEEQFF
- | TRBJ1-5 | 13 | few | TRBV12-3/TRBV12-4 | TGTGCCAGCAGCCAGACAGTCAATCAGCCCCAGCATTTT | CASSQTVNQPQHF
- | TRBJ1-2 | 13 | - | TRBV18 | TGTGCCAGCTCACCAGACGAGGGAAGAGGCTACACCTTC | CASSPDEGRGYTF
- | TRBJ2-7 | 12 | few | TRBV9 | TGTGCCAGCAGCCCTGACACTGGGGAGCAGTACTTC | CASSPDTGEQYF
- | TRBJ2-7 | 16 | few | TRBV4-1 | TGCGCCAGCAGCCAACAGCCGGGGCCCAGCTCCTACGAGCAGTACTTC | CASSQQPGPSSYEQYF
- | TRBJ1-1 | 12 | - | TRBV20-1 | TGCAGTGCTGGAACAGGGCGCACTGAAGCTTTCTTT | CSAGTGRTEAFF
- | TRBJ1-5 | 11 | - | TRBV7-9 | TGTGCCAGCAGCTTAGAACAGCCCCAGCATTTT | CASSLEQPQHF
- | TRBJ1-1 | 13 | - | TRBV29-1 | TGCAGCGTTGTCTCGGGTCTGAACACTGAAGCTTTCTTT | CSVVSGLNTEAFF
TRBD1 | TRBJ1-2 | 14 | - | TRBV11-3 | TGTGCCAGCAGCTTCGACAGGGGGGTAGCGGGCTACACCTTC | CASSFDRGVAGYTF
TRBD2 | TRBJ2-1 | 17 | - | TRBV15 | TGTGCCACCAGCCGCCCGAGCACGGGGGGGACCTACAATGAGCAGTTCTTC | CATSRPSTGGTYNEQFF
TRBD2 | TRBJ2-7 | 15 | many | TRBV3-1 | TGTGCCAGCAGCCAAGGACTAGCGGGAGCGCCCGAGCAGTACTTC | CASSQGLAGAPEQYF
- | TRBJ2-5 | 15 | - | TRBV5-1 | TGCGCCAGCAGCTTGGGTAGGGGCTCCGGGGAGACCCAGTACTTC | CASSLGRGSGETQYF
TRBD2 | TRBJ2-5 | 16 | many | TRBV7-9 | TGTGCCAGCAGCTTTCAAGGGACTAGCGGGAGTGAGACCCAGTACTTC | CASSFQGTSGSETQYF
- | TRBJ2-7 | 16 | - | TRBV12-3/TRBV12-4 | TGTGCCAGCAGTGGGATGGGGCAGGCTCTAACCTACGAGCAGTACTTC | CASSGMGQALTYEQYF
TRBD1 | TRBJ1-2 | 14 | many | TRBV20-1 | TGCAGTGCTAGAGATCCACGGCAGGGGGGAGGCTACACCTTC | CSARDPRQGGGYTF
TRBD1 | TRBJ2-3 | 15 | - | TRBV9 | TGTGCCAGCAGCGTCGGACAGGGGAATGCAGATACGCAGTATTTT | CASSVGQGNADTQYF
TRBD1 | TRBJ2-3 | 15 | few | TRBV7-2 | TGTGCCAGCAGCTTAACGGACAGGGGATCGGGTACGCAGTATTTT | CASSLTDRGSGTQYF
- | TRBJ2-3 | 19 | - | TRBV12-3/TRBV12-4 | TGTGCCAGCCAATCTTTAAGGCAGGGTATACGCCTAGGCACAGATACGCAGTATTTT | CASQSLRQGIRLGTDTQYF
- | TRBJ1-5 | 14 | few | TRBV5-1 | TGCGCCAGCAGCTTGGTCGGGGGCGGTCAGCCCCAGCATTTT | CASSLVGGGQPQHF
- | TRBJ1-1 | 14 | - | TRBV27 | TGTGCCAGCAGTTTTCGAGGGACGGAAGGTGAAGCTTTCTTT | CASSFRGTEGEAFF
- | TRBJ2-6 | 16 | - | TRBV7-9 | TGTGCCAGCAGCTTAGAGGGATTTGCTGGGGCCAACGTCCTGACTTTC | CASSLEGFAGANVLTF
- | TRBJ2-7 | 12 | few | TRBV6-6 | TGTGCCAGCAGCACGAATCTAAAAGAGCAGTACTTC | CASSTNLKEQYF
TRBD1 | TRBJ2-1 | 16 | - | TRBV4-3 | TGCGCCAGCAGCGCTGCCTCAGGGGGCTTTTTGGATGAGCAGTTCTTC | CASSAASGGFLDEQFF
- | TRBJ2-6 | 16 | - | TRBV10-3 | TGTGCCATCAGTGAGGGGTTTAGCTCTGGGGCCAACGTCCTGACTTTC | CAISEGFSSGANVLTF
- | TRBJ2-5 | 13 | few | TRBV7-8 | TGTGCCAGCAGCTTGGGACGTTTTTCGCTCCTGTACTTC | CASSLGRFSLLYF
- | TRBJ1-1 | 16 | - | TRBV29-1 | TGCAGCGCCGATAGACAGGCCGGGGGTGTGAACACTGAAGCTTTCTTT | CSADRQAGGVNTEAFF
- | TRBJ1-1 | 14 | - | TRBV12-3/TRBV12-4 | TGTGCCAGCAGTCCGTTTGGCCTGCCCAATGAAGCTTTCTTT | CASSPFGLPNEAFF
- | TRBJ2-4 | 15 | - | TRBV20-1 | TGCAGTGCTAGAGATGGGGGCGTAGCCAAAAACATTCAGTACTTC | CSARDGGVAKNIQYF
TRBD1 | TRBJ1-2 | 13 | many | TRBV6-1 | TGTGCCAGCACGAAAGGGACAGCTAATGGCTACACCTTC | CASTKGTANGYTF
- | TRBJ2-3 | 15 | - | TRBV5-1 | TGCGCCAGCAGCTTAGCCCAGGCCGTGGCGGGTACGCAGTATTTT | CASSLAQAVAGTQYF
TRBD2 | TRBJ2-5 | 16 | - | TRBV2 | TGTGCCAGCAGGGAGACTAGCGGGAGAAGACAAGAGACCCAGTACTTC | CASRETSGRRQETQYF
- | TRBJ2-5 | 12 | - | TRBV3-1 | TGTGCCAGCAGTTGGGAGCAAGAGACCCAGTACTTC | CASSWEQETQYF
- | TRBJ2-7 | 13 | - | TRBV6-5 | TGTGCCAGCAGTTACAGTCAGATCTACGAGCAGTACTTC | CASSYSQIYEQYF
TRBD2 | TRBJ2-7 | 14 | - | TRBV6-2/TRBV6-3 | TGTGCCAGCAGTCCCGCCAGCGGGAGGGACGAGCAGTACTTC | CASSPASGRDEQYF
- | TRBJ2-3 | 13 | - | TRBV12-5 | TGTGCTAGTGGTCGCTCTCGGGTGCATACGCAGTATTTT | CASGRSRVHTQYF
TRBD1 | TRBJ2-1 | 15 | few | TRBV20-1 | TGCAGTGCTAAGGACCGGGACAGGGGGGTTGATGAGCAGTTCTTC | CSAKDRDRGVDEQFF
- | TRBJ2-7 | 12 | few | TRBV12-3/TRBV12-4 | TGTGCCAGCAGTATGGGGGAAGGCGAGCAGTACTTC | CASSMGEGEQYF
TRBD2 | TRBJ2-7 | 16 | few | TRBV7-2 | TGTGCCAGCAGCTTATTAAGCGGGAGACTAAACTTCGAGCAGTACTTC | CASSLLSGRLNFEQYF
- | TRBJ2-7 | 11 | - | TRBV6-1 | TGTGCCAGCCGCTATAGCTACGAGCAGTACTTC | CASRYSYEQYF
- | TRBJ2-1 | 13 | - | TRBV20-1 | TGCAGTGCGGAGACCTCACGGGGGAATGAGCAGTTCTTC | CSAETSRGNEQFF